This T cell receptor beta chain is from a study of T cells after yellow fever vaccination. General observations from the study: Contamination of FACS-sorted repertoires by abundant clonotypes from the bulk population could occur.

The V gene's germline CDR1 is MNHEY and CDR2 SVGAGI. J lost 7 bases, V lost 2 bases, and 6 bases had no gene match. The CDR3 is made up of 16 amino acids. TCRdb passed the 5' RACE reads through MiXCR, listing each CDR3 protein once. The sample lists about 310,000 distinct CDR3 sequences; about 3.5% were seen once. Turning to this clonotype: Its antigen is still unknown.

The chain couples TRBV6-5 to TRBJ1-6, with 9 bases fitting TRBD1. This clonotype was obtained from a man between 18 and 29 years old who received the YFV17D yellow fever vaccine. The sequences come from PBMCs, collected on the day of the yellow fever booster vaccination. CDR3 amino acids: CASSYMVQGANSPLHF. The DNA of the CDR3 is TGTGCCAGCAGTTACATGGTACAGGGGGCAAATTCACCCCTCCACTTT.